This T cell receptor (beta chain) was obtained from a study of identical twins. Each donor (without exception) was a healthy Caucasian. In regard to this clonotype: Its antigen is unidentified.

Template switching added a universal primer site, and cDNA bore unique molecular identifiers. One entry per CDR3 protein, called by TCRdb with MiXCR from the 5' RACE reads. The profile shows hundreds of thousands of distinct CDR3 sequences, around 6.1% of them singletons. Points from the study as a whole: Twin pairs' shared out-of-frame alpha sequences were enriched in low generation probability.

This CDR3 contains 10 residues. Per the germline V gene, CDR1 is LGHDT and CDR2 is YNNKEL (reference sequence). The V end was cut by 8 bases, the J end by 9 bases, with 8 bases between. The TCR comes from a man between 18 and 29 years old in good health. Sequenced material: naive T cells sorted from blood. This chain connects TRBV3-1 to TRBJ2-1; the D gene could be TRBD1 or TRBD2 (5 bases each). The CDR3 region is CASGGSEQFF. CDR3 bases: TGTGCCAGCGGGGGAAGTGAGCAGTTCTTC.